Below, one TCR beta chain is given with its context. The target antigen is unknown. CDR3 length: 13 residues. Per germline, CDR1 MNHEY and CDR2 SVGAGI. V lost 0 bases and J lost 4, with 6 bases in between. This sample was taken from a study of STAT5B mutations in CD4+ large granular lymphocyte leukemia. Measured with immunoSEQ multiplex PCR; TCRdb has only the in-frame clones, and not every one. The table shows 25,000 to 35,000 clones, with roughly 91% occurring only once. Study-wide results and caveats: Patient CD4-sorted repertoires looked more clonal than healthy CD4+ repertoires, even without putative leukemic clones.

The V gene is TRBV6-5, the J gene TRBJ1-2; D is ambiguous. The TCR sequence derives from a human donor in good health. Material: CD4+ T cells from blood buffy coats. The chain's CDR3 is CASSYSRGYGYTF. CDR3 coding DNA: TGTGCCAGCAGTTACTCGAGAGGCTATGGCTACACCTTC.